These 20 T cell receptor beta chains share one sample of origin, sequenced in a study of blood T cell repertoires in COVID-19. The data were produced by immunoSEQ multiplex PCR, yet TCRdb's version contains in-frame clones alone and is incomplete. The table shows 300,000 to 400,000 clones, with 85% to 90% occurring only once. The sample consisted of peripheral blood. The receptors stem from a woman aged 45-59 years with active or convalescent COVID-19.

The J gene is TRBJ1-1, the V gene TRBV29-1; D ambiguous. V shed 0 bases and J shed 7 bases, with 12 bases lying between them. This CDR3 region has 13 residues. Per germline, CDR1 SQVTM and CDR2 ANQGSEA. The CDR3 coding sequence is TGCAGCGTTGAAGATTGGGTACAGAGTGAAGCTTTCTTT. This gives the protein CSVEDWVQSEAFF.

The chain uses TRBV25-1 and TRBJ1-2, with 9 positions matching TRBD1. With 5 bases clipped from V and 4 bases from J, the junction kept 8 bases outside the gene matches. The CDR3 is made up of 15 amino acids. CDR1 and CDR2 from the germline V gene are MGHDK and SYGVNS. CDR3: CASSTRTGEFYGYTF. The CDR3 DNA reads as TGTGCCAGCAGTACCCGGACAGGGGAATTCTATGGCTACACCTTC.

The J gene is TRBJ1-1, the V gene TRBV21-1; TRBD1, the table's D call, lacks a check against the DNA. TRBV21-1 is noted as a pseudogene. The CDR3 runs to 18 residues. CDR3 in DNA: TGTGCCAGCACGCAAATGATAGAGAACGAGGACAGGAACACTGAAGCTTTCTTT. Translation gives CASTQMIENEDRNTEAFF.

The chain employs TRBV20-1 and TRBJ1-5; D call uncertain. Trimming removed 3 bases at V and 2 bases at J, with 14 bases between. Germline V gene lookup returns CDR1 DFQATT and CDR2 SNEGSKA (reference sequence). This CDR3 spans 15 amino acids. The CDR3 loop reads CSASMATSGNQPQHF. In nucleotides, the CDR3 is TGCAGTGCTAGTATGGCAACTAGTGGCAATCAGCCCCAGCATTTT.

This clone was picked up one time. The rearrangement joins TRBV6-5 to TRBJ2-5; possibly TRBD2 for D (6 bases). The V and J ends lost 4 bases and 4 bases respectively, with 10 bases between them. Germline V gives CDR1 MNHEY, CDR2 SVGAGI. The CDR3 consists of 13 residues. CDR3 sequence: CASSFSGGETQYF. CDR3 DNA sequence: TGTGCCAGCAGTTTCTCCGGGGGAGAGACCCAGTACTTC.

The chain carries TRBV11-2 and TRBJ2-7; possibly TRBD1 for D (6 bases). The CDR3 runs 18 residues. Per germline, CDR1 SGHAT and CDR2 FQNNGV. Between the trimmed V and J ends, which lost 1 base and 1 base, there was a span of 20 bases. In DNA, the CDR3 is TGTGCCAGCAGCTTAGTGGGGACCACAGGGAAGGGGTCCTACGAGCAGTACTTC. Amino acids: CASSLVGTTGKGSYEQYF.

This sequence joins TRBV7-9 and TRBJ1-2, with D possibly TRBD1 on 5 matching bases. Trimming took 0 bases from V and 3 from J, leaving 20 bases between them. This CDR3 comprises 18 residues. From germline, CDR1 is SEHNR and CDR2 FQNEAQ (reference sequence). The CDR3 protein is CASSLAGKGARVDYGYTF. CDR3 in DNA: TGTGCCAGCAGCTTAGCGGGGAAAGGGGCCCGGGTCGACTATGGCTACACCTTC.

This clone has a count of ten or more. J is TRBJ1-1 and V is TRBV10-3; TRBD1 matches at 8 bases. This CDR3 has 14 amino acids. V was pared by 2 bases and J by 8 bases, with 7 bases of the junction left unmatched. Germline CDR1 ENHRY, CDR2 SYGVKD. The CDR3 DNA follows: TGTGCCATCAGTGAGCTTCGTGGACAGGGCGAAGCTTTCTTT. Translated: CAISELRGQGEAFF.

This chain connects TRBV5-1 to TRBJ2-7; no reliable D call. V lost 6 bases and J lost 0, with 13 bases in between. Germline loops: CDR1 SGHRS, CDR2 YFSETQ. The CDR3 extends over 14 amino acids. Written as DNA, the CDR3 is TGCGCCAGCAAGTCAACATACGACTCCTACGAGCAGTACTTC. It yields the protein CASKSTYDSYEQYF. The whole variable domain, filled in from reference TRBV5-1 and TRBJ2-7, reads KAGVTQTPRYLIKTRGQQVTLSCSPISGHRSVSWYQQTPGQGLQFLFEYFSETQRNKGNFPGRFSGRQFSNSRSEMNVSTLELGDSALYLCASKSTYDSYEQYFGPGTRLTVT.

The chain combines TRBV5-1 with TRBJ1-4, with D possibly being TRBD1 (6 bases). Germline values: CDR1 SGHRS, CDR2 YFSETQ. Trimming took off 3 bases at V and 5 bases at J, with 11 bases between the two ends. CDR3 length: 14 residues. The CDR3 bases are TGCGCCAGCAGCTGGACAGAACTAAATGAAAAACTGTTTTTT. Protein product: CASSWTELNEKLFF.

This chain links TRBV21-1 with TRBJ2-6; the table assigns TRBD1, which was not confirmed against the DNA. TRBV21-1 is a pseudogene. CDR3 length: 16 amino acids. The DNA for the CDR3 is TGTGCCAGCAGCAAGACACGTAGCTCTGGGGCCAACGTCCTGACTTTC. Its protein product is CASSKTRSSGANVLTF.

This chain links TRBV2 with TRBJ1-6; D unresolved. Germline V gives CDR1 SNHLY, CDR2 FYNNEI. Trimming stripped 6 bases from V and 8 bases from J, with 14 bases between. The CDR3 runs 14 residues. The CDR3 spells CASRAFTTDSPLHF. The DNA for the CDR3 is TGTGCCAGCAGAGCCTTCACCACGGATTCACCCCTCCACTTT.

V gene TRBV3-1 (or the pseudogene TRBV3-2) combines with J gene TRBJ2-7, with D possibly TRBD2 on 6 matching bases. The CDR3 runs 16 residues. Trimming took 6 bases from V and 0 from J, leaving 18 bases between them. The germline CDR1 and CDR2 sequences are LGHDT and YNNKEL (reference sequence). The CDR3 protein is CASRRVSGTVSYEQYF. DNA of the CDR3: TGTGCCAGCAGGCGAGTATCTGGGACTGTCTCCTACGAGCAGTACTTC.

The rearrangement joins TRBV29-1 to TRBJ1-5; 8 bases match TRBD1. Germline CDR1 is SQVTM and CDR2 is ANQGSEA. CDR3 size: 14 residues. The ends lost 6 bases at V and 1 base at J; junction bases unmatched: 5. CDR3 nucleotides: TGCAGCGTGCAAACAGGGGGGAGCAATCAGCCCCAGCATTTT. This translates into CSVQTGGSNQPQHF.

Comments on this clone: This same CDR3 is encoded by further DNA sequences in the sample. The chain employs TRBV4-3 and TRBJ2-3; 11 bases are a match to TRBD2. J gave up 1 base and V 0 bases, and 0 bases lay outside the gene matches. In germline, CDR1 is LGHNA, CDR2 YSLEER. This CDR3 spans 16 amino acids. Written as DNA, the CDR3 is TGCGCCAGCAGCCAAGAACTAGCGGGGGGCACAGATACGCAGTATTTT. This sequence encodes CASSQELAGGTDTQYF.

On this clone itself: One junction end disagrees with the germline gene, perhaps due to a read error. The chain recombines TRBV30 with TRBJ2-5; TRBD2 agrees at 7 bases. From germline, CDR1 is GTSNPN and CDR2 SVGIG (reference sequence). The CDR3 is 13 amino acids. CDR3 DNA: TGTGCCTGGAGTGGGCGGGAGCAAGGGACCCAGTACTTC. This gives the protein CAWSGREQGTQYF.

V is TRBV5-1 and J is TRBJ2-7, with 10 bases fitting TRBD2. With 4 bases clipped from V and 3 bases from J, the junction kept 7 bases outside the gene matches. From germline, CDR1 is SGHRS and CDR2 YFSETQ. The CDR3 loop spans 15 amino acids. The CDR3 coding sequence is TGCGCCAGCAGCCCTAGCGGGAGAGAAATCTACGAGCAGTACTTC. This sequence encodes CASSPSGREIYEQYF.

The chain joins TRBV11-2 to TRBJ2-2, with TRBD2 as a possible D gene (6 bases). Germline CDR1 and CDR2: SGHAT and FQNNGV. Trimming removed 5 bases from V and 5 bases from J, with 12 bases in between. This CDR3 region has 14 residues. The CDR3 sequence is CASSEGLRTGELFF. CDR3 nucleotide sequence: TGTGCCAGCAGCGAGGGACTTAGGACCGGGGAGCTGTTTTTT.

V and J are TRBV19 and TRBJ1-4; 7 bases are a match to TRBD1. J was trimmed by 7 bases and V by 8 bases; bases with no gene match: 10. CDR1 LNHDA and CDR2 SQIVND come from the germline V gene (reference sequence). The CDR3 has 14 amino acids. Here the CDR3 DNA reads TGTGCCAGTGGCGAAAGGCAGGGGGGTGAAAAACTGTTTTTT. Translated, it gives CASGERQGGEKLFF.

The rearrangement uses TRBV12-3 or TRBV12-4 and TRBJ1-2; possible D gene TRBD1, 5 bases. Trimming left V 5 bases short and J 3 bases short, with 7 bases between. The CDR3 is 12 amino acids. DNA of the CDR3: TGTGCCAGCAGTCTACAGGACTATGGCTACACCTTC. This translates into CASSLQDYGYTF.